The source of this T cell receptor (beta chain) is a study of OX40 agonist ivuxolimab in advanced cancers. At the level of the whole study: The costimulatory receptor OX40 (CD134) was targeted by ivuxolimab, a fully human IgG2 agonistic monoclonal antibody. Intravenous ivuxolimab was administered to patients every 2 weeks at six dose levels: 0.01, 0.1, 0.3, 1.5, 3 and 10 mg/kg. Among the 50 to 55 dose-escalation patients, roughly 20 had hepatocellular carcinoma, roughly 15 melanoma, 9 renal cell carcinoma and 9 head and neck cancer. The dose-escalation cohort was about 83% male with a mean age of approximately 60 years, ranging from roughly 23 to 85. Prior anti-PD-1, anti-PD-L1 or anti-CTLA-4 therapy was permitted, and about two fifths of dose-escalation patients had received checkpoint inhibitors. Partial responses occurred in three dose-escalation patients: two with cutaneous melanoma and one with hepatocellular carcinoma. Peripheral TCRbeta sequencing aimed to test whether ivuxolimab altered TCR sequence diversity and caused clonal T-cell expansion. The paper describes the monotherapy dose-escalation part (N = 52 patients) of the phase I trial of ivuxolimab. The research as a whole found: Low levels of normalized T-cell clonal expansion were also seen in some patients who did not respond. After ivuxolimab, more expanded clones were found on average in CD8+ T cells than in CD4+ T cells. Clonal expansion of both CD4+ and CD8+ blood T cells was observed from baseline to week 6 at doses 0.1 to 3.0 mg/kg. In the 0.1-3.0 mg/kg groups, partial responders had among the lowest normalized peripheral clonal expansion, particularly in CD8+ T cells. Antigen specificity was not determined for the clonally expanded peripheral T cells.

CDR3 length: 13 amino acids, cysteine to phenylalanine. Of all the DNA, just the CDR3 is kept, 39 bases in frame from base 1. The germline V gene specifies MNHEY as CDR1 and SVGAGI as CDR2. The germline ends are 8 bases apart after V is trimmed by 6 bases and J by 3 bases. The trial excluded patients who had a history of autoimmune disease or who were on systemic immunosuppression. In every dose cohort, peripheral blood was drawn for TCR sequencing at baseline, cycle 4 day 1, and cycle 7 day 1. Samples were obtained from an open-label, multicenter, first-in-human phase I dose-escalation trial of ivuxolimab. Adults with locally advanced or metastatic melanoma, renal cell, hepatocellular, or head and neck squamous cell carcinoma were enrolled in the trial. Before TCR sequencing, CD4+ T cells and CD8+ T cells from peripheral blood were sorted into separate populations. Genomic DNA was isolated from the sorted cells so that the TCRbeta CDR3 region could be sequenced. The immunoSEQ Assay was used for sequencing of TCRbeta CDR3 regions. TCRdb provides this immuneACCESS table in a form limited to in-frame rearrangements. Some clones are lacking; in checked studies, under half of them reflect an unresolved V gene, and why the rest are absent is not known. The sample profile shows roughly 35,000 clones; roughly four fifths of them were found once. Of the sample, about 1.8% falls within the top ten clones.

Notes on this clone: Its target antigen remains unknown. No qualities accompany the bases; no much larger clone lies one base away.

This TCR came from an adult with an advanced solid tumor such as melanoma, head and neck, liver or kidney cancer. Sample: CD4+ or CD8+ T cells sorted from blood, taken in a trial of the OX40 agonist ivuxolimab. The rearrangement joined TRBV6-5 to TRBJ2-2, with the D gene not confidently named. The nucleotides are TGTGCCAGCAGGACCCGGGACACCGGGGAGCTGTTTTTT. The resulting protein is CASRTRDTGELFF.